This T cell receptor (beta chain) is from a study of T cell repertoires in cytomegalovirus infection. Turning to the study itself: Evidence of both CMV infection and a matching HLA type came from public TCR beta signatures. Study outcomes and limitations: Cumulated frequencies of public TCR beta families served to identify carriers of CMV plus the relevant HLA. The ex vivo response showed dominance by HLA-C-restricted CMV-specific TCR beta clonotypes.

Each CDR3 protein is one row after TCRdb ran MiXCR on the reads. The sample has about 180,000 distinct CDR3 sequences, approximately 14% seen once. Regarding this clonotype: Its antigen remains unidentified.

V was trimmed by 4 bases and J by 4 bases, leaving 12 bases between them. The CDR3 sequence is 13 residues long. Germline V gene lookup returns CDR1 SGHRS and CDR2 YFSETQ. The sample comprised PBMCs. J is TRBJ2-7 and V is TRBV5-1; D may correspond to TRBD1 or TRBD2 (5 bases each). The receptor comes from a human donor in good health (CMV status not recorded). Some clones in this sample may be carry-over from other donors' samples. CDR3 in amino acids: CASSHPGAYEQYF. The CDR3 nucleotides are TGCGCCAGCAGCCACCCCGGGGCGTACGAGCAGTACTTC.